The 28 T cell receptor beta chains listed next were all sequenced from one sample in a study of beta chain features in type 1 diabetes. Study-wide results and caveats: Across all four CD4+ subsets, people with type 1 diabetes showed modestly shorter TCRB CDR3s.

TCRB transcripts that were expressed got sequenced, as all of the isolated RNA had been reverse transcribed. This table comes from immunoSEQ multiplex PCR, and its TCRdb copy is limited to in-frame clones, with some not included. The sample shows about 740,000 clones, roughly 13% of them seen only once. No antigen has been assigned to these receptors. Sequenced: naive CD4+ T cells from blood. Receptors were obtained from a man between 18 and 35 years old with type 1 diabetes.

J is TRBJ2-1 and V is TRBV5-6; the match to TRBD2 covers 7 bases. The J segment lost 0 bases and the V segment lost 3 bases, leaving 9 bases of the junction unmatched. Germline V gives CDR1 SGHDT, CDR2 YYEEEE. The CDR3 length is 17 residues. CDR3: CASSSPLRGTSYNEQFF. The DNA for the CDR3 is TGTGCCAGCAGCTCGCCTTTGCGGGGGACCTCCTACAATGAGCAGTTCTTC.

The genes are TRBV10-3 and TRBJ1-1, with 7 positions matching TRBD1. Trimming removed 5 bases from V and 6 bases from J; junction bases left unmatched: 9. The CDR3 loop spans 14 amino acids. Germline values: CDR1 ENHRY, CDR2 SYGVKD. The CDR3 region is CAISRDSSQAEAFF. For the CDR3, the DNA is TGTGCCATCAGTAGGGACAGCTCCCAGGCTGAAGCTTTCTTT.

The J gene is TRBJ2-7, the V gene TRBV7-9, with TRBD1 matching 10 bases. The germline gives CDR1 SEHNR, CDR2 FQNEAQ (reference sequence). V gave up 5 bases and J gave up 3 bases; unmatched junction bases: 1. This CDR3 spans 13 amino acids. The CDR3 sequence is CASSRTGGYEQYF. CDR3 bases: TGTGCCAGCAGCCGGACAGGGGGCTACGAGCAGTACTTC.

V and J are TRBV28 and TRBJ2-1; no reliable D call. Germline CDR1 reads MDHEN; CDR2 reads SYDVKM. The CDR3 is 11 amino acids. The V and J ends lost 10 bases and 11 bases respectively, with 15 bases between them. The CDR3 sequence is CATNGSKKQFF. The CDR3 nucleotides read TGTGCCACCAACGGGTCCAAGAAGCAGTTCTTC.

This clone was counted between two and nine times. The chain has TRBV7-2 and TRBJ1-4; weak D call: TRBD1 (5 bases). Trimming pared 5 bases from V and 2 bases from J, leaving 12 bases between. In germline, CDR1 is SGHTA, CDR2 FQGNSA. The CDR3 runs to 15 residues. The CDR3 DNA reads as TGTGCCAGCAGCCGTAAGGGACTGACTAATGAAAAACTGTTTTTT. Amino acids: CASSRKGLTNEKLFF.

The sample holds a few counts of this clone. CDR3 sequence: CAWSGTGANYGYTF. CDR3 nucleotide sequence: TGTGCCTGGAGTGGAACAGGCGCTAACTATGGCTACACCTTC. The chain recombines TRBV30 with TRBJ1-2; TRBD1 might be the D (5 bases). The CDR3 spans 14 residues. V dropped 1 base and J dropped 0 bases, with 9 bases sitting between them. Germline CDR1 GTSNPN, CDR2 SVGIG (reference sequence).

This clone was seen a few times. V gene TRBV7-9 combines with J gene TRBJ1-6; weak D call: TRBD1 (5 bases). The CDR3 extends over 15 amino acids. Trimming removed 1 base at V and 6 bases at J, with 10 bases between. Germline CDR1 is SEHNR and CDR2 is FQNEAQ (reference sequence). The DNA of the CDR3 is TGTGCCAGCAGCTTAGGGAGGGACGTTAATTCACCCCTCCACTTT. The encoded protein is CASSLGRDVNSPLHF.

The chain combines TRBV10-2 with TRBJ1-1; a weak D match, TRBD1 (5 bases). Germline V gene lookup returns CDR1 WSHSY and CDR2 SAAADI. V shed 4 bases and J shed 0 bases, with 18 bases lying between them. The length of the CDR3 is 17 residues. CDR3 coding DNA: TGCGCCAGCAGTGTCCAGCTCTCCAGGGCACTGAACACTGAAGCTTTCTTT. As protein: CASSVQLSRALNTEAFF.

This clone turned up a few times. The chain links TRBV6-6 to TRBJ2-1; 16 bases agree with TRBD2. CDR3 length: 15 amino acids. The V segment lost 4 bases and the J segment 14 bases; nucleotides outside the gene matches: 8. Germline assignment: CDR1 MNHNY and CDR2 SVGAGI (reference sequence). CDR3 region: CASSSPGTSGGVKFF. CDR3 nucleotide sequence: TGTGCCAGCAGTTCCCCCGGGACTAGCGGGGGGGTCAAGTTCTTC.

V is TRBV7-9 and J is TRBJ2-7, with a weak D call TRBD2 (5 bases). The CDR3 consists of 12 residues. Deletions cut 3 bases from V and 9 bases from J, with 12 bases between. The germline V gene encodes CDR1 SEHNR and CDR2 FQNEAQ (reference sequence). Written as DNA, the CDR3 is TGTGCCAGCAGCTTGGATGTTGGGAGGCAGTACTTC. The encoded protein is CASSLDVGRQYF.

The table lists this clone with a few counts. The rearrangement joins TRBV19 to TRBJ2-5; 8 nucleotides align to TRBD1. Looked up from germline, CDR1 is LNHDA and CDR2 is SQIVND (reference sequence). After removal of 3 bases from V and 3 bases from J, the junction contained 6 bases not matched to a gene. This CDR3 contains 15 residues. CDR3 in DNA: TGTGCCAGTAGTATCCTCGGACAGGGTGAAGAGACCCAGTACTTC. Translated: CASSILGQGEETQYF.

This clone was counted only a few times. The CDR3 here is CAWSVGTGDGYTF. The CDR3 nucleotides are TGTGCCTGGAGTGTGGGGACAGGGGATGGCTACACCTTC. The chain uses TRBV30 and TRBJ1-2; 10 bases agree with TRBD1. Unmatched junction bases numbered 1, after V lost 0 bases and J lost 6 bases. This CDR3 has 13 amino acids. CDR1 is GTSNPN and CDR2 is SVGIG in the germline V gene (reference sequence).

This clone was counted between two and nine times. J is TRBJ1-1 and V is TRBV28; possibly TRBD1 for D (5 bases). Germline V gene lookup returns CDR1 MDHEN and CDR2 SYDVKM. V was clipped by 5 bases and J by 5 bases, with 15 bases between them. CDR3 length: 14 residues. Written as DNA, the CDR3 is TGTGCCAGCAGTCCCAGGGCCCCGGTAACTGAAGCTTTCTTT. The encoded protein is CASSPRAPVTEAFF.

V usage is TRBV30 and J usage is TRBJ1-4; a possible D gene is TRBD1 (6 bases). The germline V gene has CDR1 GTSNPN and CDR2 SVGIG (reference sequence). The CDR3 extends over 15 amino acids. Trimming left V 1 base short and J 3 bases short, with 12 bases between. The CDR3 bases are TGTGCCTGGAGTGCTAACGGGGGCTCTAATGAAAAACTGTTTTTT. Translation gives CAWSANGGSNEKLFF.

V is TRBV7-3 and J is TRBJ2-7, with D uncertain. V lost 5 bases and J 6 bases, leaving 14 bases between the germline ends. This CDR3 spans 13 amino acids. Per germline, CDR1 SGHTA and CDR2 FQGTGA. The CDR3 sequence: CASSPEESAEQYF. CDR3 in DNA: TGTGCCAGCAGCCCCGAGGAATCCGCCGAGCAGTACTTC.

There are a few counts of this clone. This chain uses TRBV10-3 with TRBJ1-5; D remains unclear. Germline-derived CDR1 and CDR2 are ENHRY and SYGVKD. The CDR3 runs to 14 residues. Trimming removed 6 bases from V and 1 base from J, with 10 bases in between. Here the CDR3 DNA reads TGTGCCATCAGCCGGACGGAAAGCAATCAGCCCCAGCATTTT. Translating gives CAISRTESNQPQHF.

The rearrangement joins TRBV28 to TRBJ2-7; TRBD1 agrees at 7 bases. The CDR3 covers 12 residues. Germline CDR1 is MDHEN and CDR2 is SYDVKM. After removal of 6 bases from V and 3 bases from J, the junction contained 2 bases not matched to a gene. CDR3 nucleotides: TGTGCCAGCAGGGGGACAGACTACGAGCAGTACTTC. It yields the protein CASRGTDYEQYF.

This chain connects TRBV5-6 to TRBJ2-7, with D perhaps assigned TRBD1 or TRBD2 (5 bases each). Germline assignment: CDR1 SGHDT and CDR2 YYEEEE. The V and J ends lost 1 base and 5 bases respectively, with 13 bases between them. This CDR3 is 14 amino acids long. CDR3 bases: TGTGCCAGCAGCTTGAGAGCAGGGAGCCACGAGCAGTACTTC. Translation gives CASSLRAGSHEQYF. The full variable domain, its missing parts supplied by reference TRBV5-6 and TRBJ2-7, is DAGVTQSPTHLIKTRGQQVTLRCSPKSGHDTVSWYQQALGQGPQFIFQYYEEEERQRGNFPDRFSGHQFPNYSSELNVNALLLGDSALYLCASSLRAGSHEQYFGPGTRLTVT.

This clone was seen more than once but under ten times. V is TRBV6-6 and J is TRBJ1-4, with D possibly matching TRBD1 (6 bases). Trimming shortened V by 6 bases and J by 4 bases, and 18 bases separated the two germline ends. There are 16 residues in the CDR3. The germline gives CDR1 MNHNY, CDR2 SVGAGI (reference sequence). CDR3 DNA sequence: TGTGCCAGCAGCACGGACAGCTCCGGATTTAATGAAAAACTGTTTTTT. It codes for CASSTDSSGFNEKLFF.

This clone occurred a few times. The chain employs TRBV10-3 and TRBJ2-7; no reliable D call. Per germline, CDR1 ENHRY and CDR2 SYGVKD. The V end was cut by 2 bases, the J end by 3 bases, with 8 bases between. The CDR3 consists of 13 residues. The DNA for the CDR3 is TGTGCCATCAGTGAGGGGCAGAACTACGAGCAGTACTTC. This gives the protein CAISEGQNYEQYF.

The rearrangement uses TRBV29-1 and TRBJ1-1; D uncertain. From germline, CDR1 is SQVTM and CDR2 ANQGSEA. This CDR3 has 11 residues. The V end lost 6 bases, the J end lost 10 bases, and 15 bases lay between the germline ends. The CDR3, as DNA: TGCAGCGTAGACACCGGTGGAGGAGCTTTCTTT. This sequence encodes CSVDTGGGAFF.

The chain couples TRBV29-1 to TRBJ1-5, with a tentative D call TRBD1 (5 bases). This CDR3 is built from 12 residues. V was pared by 4 bases and J by 7 bases, with 11 bases between. CDR1 is SQVTM and CDR2 is ANQGSEA in the germline V gene. CDR3 nucleotides: TGCAGCGTTGGGGACGAAGGACAGCCCCAGCATTTT. It codes for CSVGDEGQPQHF.

This clone was observed a handful of times. The chain carries TRBV6-1 and TRBJ2-3; D is tentatively TRBD1 or TRBD2 (5 bases each). CDR1 is MNHNS, CDR2 SASEGT, per germline. Trimming took off 4 bases at V and 2 bases at J, with 7 bases between the two ends. The CDR3 loop spans 13 amino acids. DNA of the CDR3: TGTGCCAGCAGTGGGGGGACCACAGATACGCAGTATTTT. It yields the protein CASSGGTTDTQYF.

This CDR3 reads CASSSDRVDEKLFF. CDR3 in DNA: TGTGCCAGCAGCTCGGACAGGGTAGACGAAAAACTGTTTTTT. V and J are TRBV7-9 and TRBJ1-4, with 8 bases aligning to TRBD1. This CDR3 comprises 14 residues. Trimming removed 4 bases from V and 8 bases from J; junction bases left unmatched: 6. CDR1 SEHNR and CDR2 FQNEAQ come from the germline V gene (reference sequence).

To note about this clone: Other DNA sequences in the sample encode the same CDR3. The chain joins TRBV30 to TRBJ2-3, with 7 bases that match TRBD2. The CDR3 is 13 residues long. The germline CDR1 and CDR2 sequences are GTSNPN and SVGIG (reference sequence). Trimming took 0 bases from V and 6 from J; bases not matched to a gene: 3. CDR3: CAWSVGAGDTQYF. The CDR3 DNA reads as TGTGCCTGGAGTGTAGGAGCGGGGGATACGCAGTATTTT.

V gene TRBV9 combines with J gene TRBJ2-7; 7 bases fit TRBD2. The V segment lost 0 bases and the J segment 2 bases; nucleotides outside the gene matches: 8. There are 16 residues in the CDR3. From germline, CDR1 is SGDLS and CDR2 YYNGEE. CDR3 sequence reads: CASSVGASGAAYEQYF. As DNA, the CDR3 is TGTGCCAGCAGCGTAGGAGCAAGCGGGGCCGCCTACGAGCAGTACTTC.

The chain combines TRBV27 with TRBJ2-3, with a possible D match to TRBD2 (5 bases). V lost 0 bases and J 4 bases, leaving 8 bases between the germline ends. The CDR3 runs 14 residues. Germline CDR1 MNHEY, CDR2 SMNVEV (reference sequence). The CDR3 DNA sequence: TGTGCCAGCAGTTTATCTCGGGGTGCAGATACGCAGTATTTT. Translation gives CASSLSRGADTQYF.

This clone was seen more than once but under ten times. This chain joins TRBV30 and TRBJ2-7; D might be TRBD1 (6 bases). From germline, CDR1 is GTSNPN and CDR2 SVGIG (reference sequence). The germline V and J ends were trimmed by 4 bases and 6 bases, with 16 bases remaining between them. The CDR3 sequence is 13 residues long. CDR3 sequence (DNA): TGTGCCTGGAACCGGGACACGTCTACCGAGCAGTACTTC. It translates to CAWNRDTSTEQYF.